One and the same sample provided the 29 T cell receptor beta chains below, sequenced in a study of blood T cell repertoires in COVID-19. The table came from immunoSEQ multiplex PCR; TCRdb's copy has only in-frame clones and leaves some out. The sample shows about 140,000 clones, about nine tenths of them seen only once. Sequenced sample: peripheral blood. The receptor source for this set is a human donor in a cohort sampled during active COVID-19.

The chain employs TRBV3-1 (or the pseudogene TRBV3-2) and TRBJ2-1; 9 bases align to TRBD2. Per germline, CDR1 LGHDT and CDR2 YNNKEL (reference sequence). This CDR3 has 16 residues. Trimming removed 6 bases from V and 0 bases from J; junction bases left unmatched: 6. CDR3 loop: CASRYRLADSYNEQFF. The CDR3 DNA sequence: TGTGCCAGCAGGTACAGACTAGCGGACTCCTACAATGAGCAGTTCTTC.

The table lists this clone with a few counts. V gene TRBV5-1 combines with J gene TRBJ2-7; possible D gene TRBD2, 5 bases. V was cut by 4 bases and J by 1 base, with 9 bases left in between. The CDR3 is 13 amino acids. Germline CDR1 SGHRS, CDR2 YFSETQ. This CDR3 reads CASSQTSSYEQYF. The CDR3 nucleotides read TGCGCCAGCAGCCAAACTAGTTCCTACGAGCAGTACTTC.

A single count supports this clone. V gene TRBV14 combines with J gene TRBJ2-1, with D possibly being TRBD2 (5 bases). V lost 5 bases and J 4 bases, leaving 9 bases between the germline ends. The CDR3 is 13 amino acids. Germline CDR1 SGHDN, CDR2 FVKESK. CDR3 in amino acids: CASSTDWYNEQFF. The CDR3 DNA follows: TGTGCCAGCAGCACGGACTGGTACAATGAGCAGTTCTTC.

J is TRBJ1-6 and V is TRBV5-4; D call uncertain. The CDR3 is 16 amino acids. Germline loops: CDR1 SGHNT, CDR2 YYREEE (reference sequence). Trimming pared 2 bases from V and 6 bases from J, leaving 15 bases between. CDR3 DNA: TGTGCCAGCAGCTTTAAAGGCGGGCCTATTAATTCACCCCTCCACTTT. Its protein product is CASSFKGGPINSPLHF.

Here the CDR3 DNA reads TGTGCCAGCAGCCAATTCGGCGGGACGTCACTCAACAATGAGCAGTTCTTC. Protein: CASSQFGGTSLNNEQFF. This sequence joins TRBV3-1 (or the pseudogene TRBV3-2) and TRBJ2-1; D is possibly TRBD2 (6 bases). Trimming shortened V by 2 bases and J by 5 bases, and 19 bases separated the two germline ends. Germline CDR1 is LGHDT and CDR2 is YNNKEL (reference sequence). The CDR3 sequence is 17 residues long.

The gene calls are TRBV5-1 and TRBJ2-2; 11 nucleotides match TRBD2. CDR3 length: 17 residues. Trimming removed 0 bases from V and 0 bases from J; junction bases left unmatched: 1. Germline lookup yields CDR1 SGHRS and CDR2 YFSETQ. The CDR3 loop reads CASSLVTSGANTGELFF. The CDR3 nucleotides are TGCGCCAGCAGCTTGGTGACTAGCGGGGCGAACACCGGGGAGCTGTTTTTT.

This rearrangement joins TRBV2 to TRBJ2-5, with TRBD2 as a possible D gene (5 bases). Looked up from germline, CDR1 is SNHLY and CDR2 is FYNNEI. This CDR3 contains 15 residues. Trimming cost V 3 bases and J 5 bases, with 16 bases left between them. The CDR3 protein is CASSDGSGTRETQYF. The CDR3 bases are TGTGCCAGCAGTGACGGCAGCGGCACTCGGGAGACCCAGTACTTC.

The J gene is TRBJ2-1, the V gene TRBV7-8; 8 bases agree with TRBD2. Germline V gene sequence: CDR1 SGHVS, CDR2 FQNEAQ. V shed 5 bases, J shed 4 bases, and the junction held 7 bases outside the gene matches. The length of the CDR3 is 15 residues. CDR3 protein: CASSRAGAKYNEQFF. DNA of the CDR3: TGTGCCAGCAGCCGAGCGGGGGCAAAGTACAATGAGCAGTTCTTC.

This sequence joins TRBV9 and TRBJ2-7; a weak D match, TRBD2 (5 bases). Germline loops: CDR1 SGDLS, CDR2 YYNGEE. The CDR3 length is 15 residues. The V end was cut by 3 bases, the J end by 6 bases, with 19 bases between. CDR3 sequence (DNA): TGTGCCAGCAGCGAAACGTTGCGAGGGAAAAGCGAGCAGTACTTC. Translating it yields CASSETLRGKSEQYF.

The chain is built from TRBV5-1 and TRBJ1-2; 11 positions agree with TRBD1. The J segment lost 7 bases and the V segment lost 4 bases, leaving 12 bases of the junction unmatched. This CDR3 comprises 16 residues. The germline V gene encodes CDR1 SGHRS and CDR2 YFSETQ. CDR3 coding DNA: TGCGCCAGCAGCCAACGGACAGGGGGCGAAGGGGGTGGCTACACCTTC. Translating it yields CASSQRTGGEGGGYTF.

This sequence joins TRBV5-8 and TRBJ1-4, with 8 bases matching TRBD1. Germline CDR1 and CDR2: SGHTS and YDEGEE. CDR3 length: 13 residues. Trimming removed 4 bases from V and 7 bases from J; junction bases left unmatched: 3. The CDR3 sequence: CASSITGGEKLFF. CDR3 nucleotide sequence: TGTGCCAGCAGCATCACAGGGGGTGAAAAACTGTTTTTT. Supplemented by reference TRBV5-8 and TRBJ1-4, the full variable domain reads EAGVTQSPTHLIKTRGQQATLRCSPISGHTSVYWYQQALGLGLQFLLWYDEGEERNRGNFPPRFSGRQFPNYSSELNVNALELEDSALYLCASSITGGEKLFFGSGTQLSVL.

The V and J genes are TRBV6-6 and TRBJ1-1, with a possible D match to TRBD1 (6 bases). Between the trimmed V and J ends, which lost 4 bases and 2 bases, there was a span of 8 bases. The CDR3 runs to 13 residues. Germline CDR1 and CDR2: MNHNY and SVGAGI (reference sequence). Written as DNA, the CDR3 is TGTGCCAGCAGTTTGGACAGCAACACTGAAGCTTTCTTT. Translating it yields CASSLDSNTEAFF.

CDR3 sequence reads: CASSIRGGDTDTQYF. The DNA for the CDR3 is TGTGCCAGTAGTATTCGGGGGGGGGACACAGATACGCAGTATTTT. This chain joins TRBV19 and TRBJ2-3, with 8 bases fitting TRBD2. The germline V gene encodes CDR1 LNHDA and CDR2 SQIVND (reference sequence). The CDR3 length is 15 residues. With 3 bases clipped from V and 2 bases from J, the junction kept 4 bases outside the gene matches.

This clone was detected only once. The CDR3 region is CASSQDWTVPSGYTF. CDR3 DNA sequence: TGTGCCAGCAGCCAAGATTGGACAGTCCCTTCGGGCTACACCTTC. The rearrangement uses TRBV4-2 and TRBJ1-2; tentative D call: TRBD1 (6 bases). CDR1 LGHNA and CDR2 YNFKEQ come from the germline V gene. The CDR3 contains 15 residues. V was shortened by 0 bases and J by 8 bases, with 16 bases between the two germline ends.

V gene TRBV6-6 combines with J gene TRBJ1-3, with no clear D. V was cut by 0 bases and J by 0 bases, with 9 bases left in between. The CDR3 covers 16 residues. Germline CDR1 is MNHNY and CDR2 is SVGAGI (reference sequence). The CDR3 protein is CASSYSSVSSGNTIYF. The CDR3 bases are TGTGCCAGCAGTTACTCGAGCGTGTCCTCTGGAAACACCATATATTTT.

The rearrangement uses TRBV3-1 (or the pseudogene TRBV3-2) and TRBJ2-7; D might be TRBD1 (5 bases). The CDR3 is 14 amino acids. V lost 2 bases, J lost 6 bases, and 14 bases lay in between. Germline V gives CDR1 LGHDT, CDR2 YNNKEL (reference sequence). The CDR3 protein is CASSQFPQGPEQYF. Here the CDR3 DNA reads TGTGCCAGCAGCCAATTCCCGCAGGGTCCCGAGCAGTACTTC.

The chain employs TRBV29-1 and TRBJ2-1; a possible D gene is TRBD1 (5 bases). In germline, CDR1 is SQVTM, CDR2 ANQGSEA. Trimming left V 4 bases short and J 0 bases short, with 7 bases between. This CDR3 spans 13 amino acids. CDR3 nucleotides: TGCAGCGTTGGACAGAGCTCCTACAATGAGCAGTTCTTC. It specifies CSVGQSSYNEQFF.

The chain recombines TRBV6-5 with TRBJ2-7; a possible D gene is TRBD1 (5 bases). This CDR3 spans 13 amino acids. Germline assignment: CDR1 MNHEY and CDR2 SVGAGI. V was pared by 7 bases and J by 6 bases, with 16 bases between. Here the CDR3 reads CASTNTGFREQYF. As DNA, the CDR3 is TGTGCCAGCACCAATACAGGTTTCCGCGAGCAGTACTTC.

The rearrangement links TRBV29-1 to TRBJ2-1, with TRBD1 matching 9 bases. In germline, CDR1 is SQVTM, CDR2 ANQGSEA. CDR3 length: 13 amino acids. V dropped 2 bases and J dropped 7; count of bases not matched to a gene: 3. The CDR3 loop reads CSVEPGQGNEQFF. The CDR3 DNA reads TGCAGCGTTGAACCGGGACAGGGAAATGAGCAGTTCTTC.

V gene TRBV19 combines with J gene TRBJ2-1; 8 nucleotides align to TRBD1. The CDR3 contains 17 residues. The V gene end was trimmed by 3 bases and the J gene end by 7 bases; junction bases not matched to a gene: 14. Germline CDR1 reads LNHDA; CDR2 reads SQIVND (reference sequence). The CDR3 reads CASSILPGQAIGNEQFF. CDR3 nucleotide sequence: TGTGCCAGTAGTATCCTCCCGGGACAGGCGATTGGTAATGAGCAGTTCTTC.

Here the CDR3 DNA reads TGTGCCAGCATGCAGGGAGGCGACACTGAAGCTTTCTTT. Translation gives CASMQGGDTEAFF. This sequence joins TRBV7-9 and TRBJ1-1, with a tentative D call TRBD1 (5 bases). V was pared by 7 bases and J by 3 bases, with 12 bases between. CDR3 size: 13 residues. Germline V gives CDR1 SEHNR, CDR2 FQNEAQ (reference sequence). Filled out from reference TRBV7-9 and TRBJ1-1, the complete variable domain reads DTGVSQNPRHKITKRGQNVTFRCDPISEHNRLYWYRQTLGQGPEFLTYFQNEAQLEKSRLLSDRFSAERPKGSFSTLEIQRTEQGDSAMYLCASMQGGDTEAFFGQGTRLTVV.

The V call is TRBV7-2, the J call TRBJ1-3; D remains ambiguous. The CDR3 runs to 16 residues. Trimming took 2 bases from V and 2 from J, leaving 13 bases between them. The germline CDR1 and CDR2 sequences are SGHTA and FQGNSA. CDR3 DNA sequence: TGTGCCAGCAGCTTAATCGGGTCATCGACTGGAAACACCATATATTTT. It specifies CASSLIGSSTGNTIYF.

The chain uses TRBV29-1 and TRBJ2-7; tentative D call: TRBD1 (5 bases). V lost 4 bases to trimming and J lost 1 base, with 17 bases between them. CDR1 is SQVTM and CDR2 is ANQGSEA in the germline V gene. This CDR3 has 15 amino acids. In DNA form, the CDR3 reads TGCAGCGTTGTCCCGGCCTGGGGCCGGTCCTACGAGCAGTACTTC. This translates into CSVVPAWGRSYEQYF.

The V and J genes are TRBV6-2 or TRBV6-3 and TRBJ2-3; D may be TRBD1 (6 bases). V lost 2 bases, J lost 2 bases, and 11 bases lay in between. The length of the CDR3 is 15 residues. Germline CDR1 and CDR2: MNHEY and SVGEGT. CDR3 in amino acids: CASSYGQGITDTQYF. The CDR3 region has the DNA TGTGCCAGCAGTTACGGGCAGGGGATCACAGATACGCAGTATTTT.

The chain has TRBV6-5 and TRBJ1-1; D is unresolved. CDR1 is MNHEY and CDR2 is SVGAGI in the germline V gene. The CDR3 runs 11 residues. The V end lost 7 bases, the J end lost 4 bases, and 7 bases lay between the germline ends. CDR3 in DNA: TGTGCCAGCACCCGGGGCACTGAAGCTTTCTTT. Residues: CASTRGTEAFF.

The genes are TRBV9 and TRBJ2-1; D is undetermined. Germline values: CDR1 SGDLS, CDR2 YYNGEE. The CDR3 totals 13 residues. Trimming took 1 base from V and 7 from J, leaving 9 bases between them. The DNA of the CDR3 is TGTGCCAGCAGCGTATCACAGCTTAATGAGCAGTTCTTC. It is translated as CASSVSQLNEQFF.

V usage is TRBV15 and J usage is TRBJ2-7; D perhaps matches TRBD2 (6 bases). Germline-derived CDR1 and CDR2 are LNHNV and YYDKDF (reference sequence). The CDR3 is 15 residues long. V lost 0 bases and J lost 4, with 13 bases in between. CDR3: CATSRDSGGSYEQYF. The CDR3, as DNA: TGTGCCACCAGCAGAGATTCCGGGGGAAGTTACGAGCAGTACTTC.

In nucleotides, the CDR3 is TGTGCCAGCAGCGTATATCGCACAGATACGCAGTATTTT. Protein sequence: CASSVYRTDTQYF. The chain has TRBV9 and TRBJ2-3; D remains unclear. There are 13 residues in the CDR3. Germline assignment: CDR1 SGDLS and CDR2 YYNGEE. With 1 base removed from V and 1 base from J, the gap between germline ends came to 4 bases.

The chain joins TRBV3-1 (or the pseudogene TRBV3-2) to TRBJ2-7, with D possibly being TRBD2 (6 bases). Deletions cut 4 bases from V and 7 bases from J, with 26 bases between. This CDR3 comprises 17 residues. The V gene's germline CDR1 is LGHDT and CDR2 YNNKEL (reference sequence). CDR3 sequence reads: CASSRAGPGLGPKEQYF. As DNA, the CDR3 is TGTGCCAGCAGCCGTGCCGGACCGGGACTCGGACCTAAGGAGCAGTACTTC.